This is a list of T cell receptor beta chains from one sample in a study of beta chain features in type 1 diabetes. Repertoires were generated with immunoSEQ multiplex PCR, while TCRdb's copy carries only in-frame clones and drops some. The table shows 450,000 to 600,000 clones, with roughly 30% occurring only once. The sequencing input was naive CD4+ T cells from blood. These receptor sequences come from a man between 18 and 35 years old in good health. The CDR3 runs from the conserved cysteine through the conserved F or W. D genes are given only for firm matches. Only some rows state a clone size, as once, few, many or a class for expanded clones.

>TRBD2|-|TRBV6-6|TRBJ2-1
CASSFSGRSSYNEQFF
TGTGCCAGCAGTTTTAGCGGGAGGAGCTCCTACAATGAGCAGTTCTTC
>-|few|TRBV19|TRBJ2-1
CASSIHRVGNEQFF
TGTGCCAGTAGTATACACAGGGTGGGCAATGAGCAGTTCTTC
>-|-|TRBV30|TRBJ1-1
CAWTPISTEAFF
TGTGCCTGGACCCCCATAAGCACTGAAGCTTTCTTT
>-|few|TRBV13|TRBJ2-5
CASSLKAATQYF
TGTGCCAGCAGCTTAAAAGCAGCGACCCAGTACTTC
>TRBD1|-|TRBV30|TRBJ1-5
CAWGQGAYQPQHF
TGTGCCTGGGGACAGGGGGCTTATCAGCCCCAGCATTTT
>-|few|TRBV2|TRBJ1-2
CASSVEGGYGYTF
TGTGCCAGCAGTGTTGAGGGAGGCTATGGCTACACCTTC
>-|-|TRBV2|TRBJ2-7
CASSDPGGRSYEQYF
TGTGCCAGCAGTGATCCTGGTGGGAGGTCCTACGAGCAGTACTTC
>-|few|TRBV7-9|TRBJ2-5
CASSPTVYQETQYF
TGTGCCAGCAGCCCTACAGTGTACCAAGAGACCCAGTACTTC
>TRBD2|few|TRBV7-8|TRBJ2-1
CASSLLRAGAYNEQFF
TGTGCCAGCAGCTTACTTCGAGCGGGGGCTTACAATGAGCAGTTCTTC
>-|-|TRBV7-9|TRBJ2-1
CASSYDVLLYNEQFF
TGTGCCAGCAGCTACGACGTACTGTTATACAATGAGCAGTTCTTC
>TRBD2|-|TRBV30|TRBJ2-1
CAWSRLAVYNEQFF
TGTGCCTGGAGTAGACTAGCGGTCTACAATGAGCAGTTCTTC
>-|-|TRBV15|TRBJ2-3
CATSRDGFSRDTQYF
TGTGCCACCAGCAGAGATGGGTTTAGTCGAGATACGCAGTATTTT
>-|once|TRBV4-3|TRBJ2-1
CASSQEALSGTYNEQFF
TGCGCCAGCAGCCAAGAGGCCCTTAGCGGCACCTACAATGAGCAGTTCTTC
>-|few|TRBV30|TRBJ1-2
CAWRGGIYGYTF
TGTGCCTGGAGAGGAGGGATCTATGGCTACACCTTC
>-|few|TRBV4-3|TRBJ2-5
CASSQGRTYQETQYF
TGCGCCAGCAGCCAGGGCAGGACGTACCAAGAGACCCAGTACTTC
>-|few|TRBV7-8|TRBJ2-5
CASSWGTSQETQYF
TGTGCCAGCAGCTGGGGGACTTCGCAAGAGACCCAGTACTTC
>TRBD2|-|TRBV5-1|TRBJ2-7
CASSLGLAAEQYF
TGCGCCAGCAGCTTGGGTCTAGCGGCCGAGCAGTACTTC
>TRBD2|-|TRBV6-5|TRBJ2-1
CASTVGLAENNEQFF
TGTGCCAGCACCGTCGGACTAGCGGAGAACAATGAGCAGTTCTTC
>-|-|TRBV2|TRBJ2-1
CASSTDGYNEQFF
TGTGCCAGCAGTACGGACGGGTACAATGAGCAGTTCTTC
>-|-|TRBV30|TRBJ1-3
CAWSALSGNTIYF
TGTGCCTGGAGTGCCCTGAGCGGAAACACCATATATTTT
>-|few|TRBV5-1|TRBJ2-7
CASSLVQGLGEQYF
TGCGCCAGCAGCTTGGTGCAGGGTTTGGGGGAGCAGTACTTC
>TRBD1|-|TRBV10-3|TRBJ1-4
CAISAGTGNEKLFF
TGTGCCATCAGTGCCGGGACAGGGAATGAAAAACTGTTTTTT
>TRBD2|few|TRBV9|TRBJ2-1
CASSLGTSVYNEQFF
TGTGCCAGCAGCCTAGGGACTAGCGTTTACAATGAGCAGTTCTTC
>TRBD2|-|TRBV30|TRBJ2-7
CAWSSGRGNEQYF
TGTGCCTGGAGCAGTGGGAGGGGTAACGAGCAGTACTTC
>-|-|TRBV19|TRBJ2-6
CASSIIASGANVLTF
TGTGCCAGTAGTATAATTGCGTCCGGGGCCAACGTCCTGACTTTC
>TRBD1|few|TRBV29-1|TRBJ2-7
CSAGQGDHEQYF
TGCAGCGCTGGACAGGGAGACCACGAGCAGTACTTC
>-|few|TRBV19|TRBJ2-3
CASSIADTQYF
TGTGCCAGTAGTATTGCAGATACGCAGTATTTT
>TRBD2|-|TRBV5-1|TRBJ2-3
CASSLVAGSTDTQYF
TGCGCCAGCAGCTTGGTAGCGGGAAGCACAGATACGCAGTATTTT
>TRBD2|-|TRBV29-1|TRBJ2-1
CSLLAGGPWNEQFF
TGCAGCCTACTAGCGGGAGGGCCGTGGAATGAGCAGTTCTTC
>-|-|TRBV19|TRBJ1-5
CASSLWAGGNQPQHF
TGTGCCAGTAGTCTCTGGGCAGGGGGCAATCAGCCCCAGCATTTT
>-|-|TRBV15|TRBJ2-5
CATSRGDVAEQETQYF
TGTGCCACCAGCAGAGGGGACGTGGCGGAGCAAGAGACCCAGTACTTC
>-|-|TRBV30|TRBJ1-2
CAWNGGGYTF
TGTGCCTGGAACGGAGGAGGCTACACCTTC
>-|few|TRBV4-2|TRBJ1-5
CASSQDRRGGQPQHF
TGTGCCAGCAGCCAAGATCGGCGGGGCGGTCAGCCCCAGCATTTT
>-|few|TRBV30|TRBJ2-7
CAWSVGPRVHEQYF
TGTGCCTGGAGTGTAGGGCCCAGGGTCCACGAGCAGTACTTC
>TRBD2|once|TRBV2|TRBJ2-2
CASSDPGRTGELFF
TGTGCCAGCAGTGATCCCGGGAGGACCGGGGAGCTGTTTTTT
>-|-|TRBV9|TRBJ1-2
CASSVGYGYTF
TGTGCCAGCAGCGTCGGGTATGGCTACACCTTC
>TRBD1|-|TRBV29-1|TRBJ1-2
CSVLSKQWDPTGDNGYTF
TGCAGCGTTTTGTCTAAGCAATGGGACCCGACAGGGGACAATGGCTACACCTTC
>-|-|TRBV7-9|TRBJ2-7
CASSQGGYEQYF
TGTGCCAGCAGCCAAGGAGGGTACGAGCAGTACTTC
>-|-|TRBV4-2|TRBJ2-7
CASSSKRQDSYEQYF
TGTGCCAGCAGCTCCAAGAGACAGGACTCCTACGAGCAGTACTTC
>TRBD1|-|TRBV6-1|TRBJ2-1
CASSLQGAGEQFF
TGTGCCAGCAGCCTACAGGGGGCAGGTGAGCAGTTCTTC
>-|once|TRBV30|TRBJ1-2
CASEGHLYGYTF
TGTGCCTCGGAAGGACACCTCTATGGCTACACCTTC
>-|-|TRBV9|TRBJ2-1
CASSDGLSSNEQFF
TGTGCCAGCAGCGACGGACTAAGTAGTAATGAGCAGTTCTTC
>-|few|TRBV6-5|TRBJ2-7
CASSYQGTVSYEQYF
TGTGCCAGCAGTTACCAGGGGACGGTGTCCTACGAGCAGTACTTC
>TRBD2|-|TRBV9|TRBJ2-3
CASSVRTSGVTDTQYF
TGTGCCAGCAGCGTGAGGACTAGCGGGGTCACAGATACGCAGTATTTT
>TRBD2|-|TRBV29-1|TRBJ2-1
CSVASLAGGPNYNEQFF
TGCAGCGTTGCCTCCCTAGCGGGAGGCCCTAACTACAATGAGCAGTTCTTC
>TRBD2|-|TRBV7-9|TRBJ2-1
CASSLIAGGPPEQFF
TGTGCCAGCAGCTTAATAGCGGGAGGCCCCCCTGAGCAGTTCTTC
>-|-|TRBV5-1|TRBJ2-5
CASSFSGAGGETQYF
TGCGCCAGCAGCTTCTCGGGCGCTGGTGGGGAGACCCAGTACTTC
>-|few|TRBV29-1|TRBJ1-2
CSVEGPWGREGYTF
TGCAGCGTTGAAGGGCCATGGGGCAGGGAAGGCTACACCTTC
>-|-|TRBV7-9|TRBJ2-5
CASSFLWNQETQYF
TGTGCCAGCAGCTTCCTTTGGAACCAAGAGACCCAGTACTTC
>-|-|TRBV30|TRBJ2-3
CAWSVRARDDTQYF
TGTGCCTGGAGTGTACGTGCGCGGGATGATACGCAGTATTTT
>TRBD2|-|TRBV20-1|TRBJ2-7
CTPLAAYEQYF
TGCACACCCCTAGCGGCTTACGAGCAGTACTTC
>TRBD2|-|TRBV9|TRBJ2-2
CASSPPRGGTGELFF
TGTGCCAGCAGCCCCCCCCGGGGGGGCACCGGGGAGCTGTTTTTT
>TRBD2|few|TRBV7-9|TRBJ2-7
CASSLGLAGDEQYF
TGTGCCAGCAGCTTAGGCCTAGCGGGAGACGAGCAGTACTTC
>TRBD1|-|TRBV5-4|TRBJ2-5
CASSSAGTGKETQYF
TGTGCCAGCAGCTCCGCCGGGACAGGGAAAGAGACCCAGTACTTC
>-|-|TRBV11-2|TRBJ2-3
CASSLVGDLSTDTQYF
TGTGCCAGCAGCTTAGTCGGGGATTTGAGCACAGATACGCAGTATTTT
>-|-|TRBV18|TRBJ2-3
CASSPTASTDTQYF
TGTGCCAGCTCACCAACAGCAAGCACAGATACGCAGTATTTT
>-|few|TRBV13|TRBJ2-2
CASSQVQGWNTGELFF
TGTGCCAGCAGCCAAGTACAGGGTTGGAACACCGGGGAGCTGTTTTTT
>TRBD1|-|TRBV6-5|TRBJ2-1
CASSRTGLLGHEQFF
TGTGCCAGCAGCCGGACAGGGCTGCTTGGCCATGAGCAGTTCTTC
>-|few|TRBV5-1|TRBJ2-1
CASRVVDSYNEQFF
TGCGCCAGCAGGGTTGTGGACTCGTACAATGAGCAGTTCTTC